The present T cell receptor (beta chain) was sequenced within a study of long-term antiretroviral therapy in people with HIV. Trimming left V 6 bases short and J 5 bases short, with 7 bases between. The germline V gene has CDR1 SGHTA and CDR2 FQGNSA. There are 11 residues in the CDR3. Findings and caveats of the study: In HIV, the repertoires covered a tighter span of CDR3 lengths than in controls.

Each donor provided at least one pre-ART PBMC sample and at least two post-ART PBMC samples. Comment on this clone: Antigen: not known.

With survey level as its setting, the immunoSEQ assay was v3.0. Assay: immunoSEQ multiplex PCR; the TCRdb copy retains only in-frame clones and omits some. The data contain 40,000 to 45,000 clones, 90% to 95% of them singletons. Sequencing was performed on unsorted PBMCs, taken 3.7 years after starting antiretroviral therapy. The sequence came from a woman aged 50 to 60 with HIV. This chain links TRBV7-2 with TRBJ2-5; a possible D gene is TRBD2 (6 bases). For the CDR3, the DNA is TGTGCCAGCAGGGGGGGTGAGACCCAGTACTTC. Protein product: CASRGGETQYF.